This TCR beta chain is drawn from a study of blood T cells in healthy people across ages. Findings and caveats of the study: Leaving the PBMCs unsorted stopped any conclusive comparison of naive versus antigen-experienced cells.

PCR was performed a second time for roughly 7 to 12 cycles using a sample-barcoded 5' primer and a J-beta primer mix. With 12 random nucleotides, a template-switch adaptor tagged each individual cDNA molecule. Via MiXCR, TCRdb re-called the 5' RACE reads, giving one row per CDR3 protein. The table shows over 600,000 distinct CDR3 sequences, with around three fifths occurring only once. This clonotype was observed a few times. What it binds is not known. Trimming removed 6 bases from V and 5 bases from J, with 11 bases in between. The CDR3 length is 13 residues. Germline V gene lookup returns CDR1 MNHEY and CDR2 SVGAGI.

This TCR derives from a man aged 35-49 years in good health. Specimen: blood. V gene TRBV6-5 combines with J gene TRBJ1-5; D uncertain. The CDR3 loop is CASRLQQDQPQHF. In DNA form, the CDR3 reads TGTGCCAGCAGATTACAGCAAGATCAGCCCCAGCATTTT.